This TCR beta chain was observed in a study of shared clonotypes between healthy human individuals. Study-level findings and limits: Researchers found naive subsets generally carried larger estimated richness than memory subsets. Incompleteness in sorted-subset sequencing, despite large depth, was shown by rarefaction. Clonotypes not shared had lower generation probabilities than those common to all four donors.

This clone was seen only once. Its antigen is currently unknown. Some clones are missing from TCRdb's copy, which holds only in-frame ones; the method was immunoSEQ multiplex PCR. The sample holds millions of clones, more than 80% seen once. The sequence came from a young man in good health. Some clones in this sample may be carry-over from other donors' samples. Sequencing was done on a sample of naive CD4+ T cells from PBMCs. Subset defined: CD45RA+ positively selected.

The chain's CDR3 is CASSLVDSPLHF. Here the CDR3 DNA reads TGTGCCAGCAGCTTAGTTGATTCACCCCTCCACTTT. The chain combines TRBV11-2 with TRBJ1-6; D is unresolved. Trimming shortened V by 1 base and J by 8 bases, and 3 bases separated the two germline ends. Germline V gene sequence: CDR1 SGHAT, CDR2 FQNNGV. This CDR3 is built from 12 residues.